This TCR beta chain was captured by sequencing in a study of OX40 agonist ivuxolimab in advanced cancers. Across the whole study: Melanoma, hepatocellular carcinoma, head and neck or renal cell cancer occurred in dose-escalation patients. Three partial responders included one hepatocellular carcinoma patient and two cutaneous melanoma patients. Those enrolled were around 87% male, with a mean age of about 60 years and ages from roughly 20 to 85.

Measured with immunoSEQ multiplex PCR; TCRdb has only the in-frame clones, and not every one. This sample has roughly 80,000 clones, with 70% to 90% found just once. This receptor was taken from an adult with an advanced solid tumor such as melanoma, head and neck, liver or kidney cancer. This sample comprised CD4+ or CD8+ T cells sorted from blood, obtained in a trial of the OX40 agonist ivuxolimab.

CDR3 coding DNA: TGTGCCAGCAGCTTAGGGGGGGGAGCTTCCACAGATACGCAGTATTTT. It codes for CASSLGGGASTDTQYF. The J gene is TRBJ2-3, the V gene TRBV5-8, with D possibly TRBD2 on 7 matching bases. CDR1 and CDR2 (germline): SGHTS, YDEGEE. The CDR3 loop spans 16 amino acids. Trimming left V 2 bases short and J 2 bases short, with 15 bases between.